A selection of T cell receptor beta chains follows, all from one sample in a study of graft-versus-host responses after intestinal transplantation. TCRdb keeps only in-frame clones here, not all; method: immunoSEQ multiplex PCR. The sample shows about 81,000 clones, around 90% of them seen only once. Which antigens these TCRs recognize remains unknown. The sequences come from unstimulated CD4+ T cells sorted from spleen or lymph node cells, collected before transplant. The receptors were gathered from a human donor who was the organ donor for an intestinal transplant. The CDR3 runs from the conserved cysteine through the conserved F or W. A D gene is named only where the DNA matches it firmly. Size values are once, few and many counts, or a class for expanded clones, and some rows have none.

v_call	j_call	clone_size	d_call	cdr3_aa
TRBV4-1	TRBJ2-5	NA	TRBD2	CASSSGGAGETQYF
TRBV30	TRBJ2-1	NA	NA	CAWSVGGYSYNEQFF
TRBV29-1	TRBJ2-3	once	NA	CSVDEGTDTQYF
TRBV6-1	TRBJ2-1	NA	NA	CASRRGGNEQFF
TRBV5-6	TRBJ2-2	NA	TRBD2	CASRLAGGPTGELFF
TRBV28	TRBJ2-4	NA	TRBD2	CASSFSATSGKNIQYF
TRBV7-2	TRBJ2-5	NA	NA	CASSGRLPAGTQYF
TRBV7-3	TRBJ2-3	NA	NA	CASSLGTSTDTQYF
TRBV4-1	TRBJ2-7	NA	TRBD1	CASSQGRDRSVGEQYF
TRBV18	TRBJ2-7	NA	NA	CASSPLFEDEQYF
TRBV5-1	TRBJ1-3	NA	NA	CASQGASSGNTIYF